In this sample, the clone carrying this T cell receptor (beta chain) turned up once. The use of a sample-barcoded 5' primer and a J-beta primer mix characterized a second PCR of roughly 7 to 11 cycles. TCRdb reprocessed the 5' RACE reads with MiXCR, giving one entry per CDR3 protein. The table has 850,000 to 1,000,000 distinct CDR3 sequences, about 44% seen once. The study recruited healthy Caucasian donors from Russia who were aged roughly 6 to 95. These data are taken from a study of blood T cells in healthy people across ages. The CDR3 consists of 15 residues. Germline lookup yields CDR1 MNHNS and CDR2 SASEGT. V lost 4 bases and J lost 8; bases outside the gene matches: 8.

The V gene is TRBV6-1, the J gene TRBJ2-4; 10 positions agree with TRBD2. This TCR was sampled from a man aged 25-45 years in good health. The material sequenced was blood. The chain's CDR3 is CASSGLAGTGDIQYF. Here the CDR3 DNA reads TGTGCCAGCAGTGGACTAGCGGGTACGGGAGACATTCAGTACTTC.